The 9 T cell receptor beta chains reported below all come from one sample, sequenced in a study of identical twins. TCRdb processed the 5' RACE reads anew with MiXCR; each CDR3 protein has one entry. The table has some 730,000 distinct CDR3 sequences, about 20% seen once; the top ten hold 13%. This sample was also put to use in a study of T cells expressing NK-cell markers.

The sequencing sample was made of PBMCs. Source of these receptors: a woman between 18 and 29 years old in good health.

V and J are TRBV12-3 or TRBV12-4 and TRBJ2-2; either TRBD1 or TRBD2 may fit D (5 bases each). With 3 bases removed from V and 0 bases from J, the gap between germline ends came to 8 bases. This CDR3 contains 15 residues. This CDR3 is CASSFRDANTGELFF. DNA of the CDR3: TGTGCCAGCAGTTTTCGGGACGCGAACACCGGGGAGCTGTTTTTT.

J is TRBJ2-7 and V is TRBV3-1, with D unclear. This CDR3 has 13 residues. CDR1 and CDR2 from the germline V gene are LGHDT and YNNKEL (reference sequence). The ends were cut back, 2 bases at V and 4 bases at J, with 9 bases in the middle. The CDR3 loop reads CASSQTLAYEQYF. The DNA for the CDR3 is TGTGCCAGCAGCCAAACCTTAGCTTACGAGCAGTACTTC.

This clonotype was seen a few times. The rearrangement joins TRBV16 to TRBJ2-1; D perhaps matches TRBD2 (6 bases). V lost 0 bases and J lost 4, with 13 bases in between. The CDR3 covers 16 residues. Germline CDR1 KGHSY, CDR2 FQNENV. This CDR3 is CASSQSMGTFYNEQFF. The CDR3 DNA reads TGTGCCAGCAGCCAATCTATGGGGACTTTTTACAATGAGCAGTTCTTC.

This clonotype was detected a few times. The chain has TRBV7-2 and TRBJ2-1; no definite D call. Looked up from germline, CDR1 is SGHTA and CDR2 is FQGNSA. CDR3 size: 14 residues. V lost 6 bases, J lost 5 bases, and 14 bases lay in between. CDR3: CASSFHLGNNEQFF. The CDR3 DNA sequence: TGTGCCAGCAGTTTCCATCTGGGGAACAATGAGCAGTTCTTC.

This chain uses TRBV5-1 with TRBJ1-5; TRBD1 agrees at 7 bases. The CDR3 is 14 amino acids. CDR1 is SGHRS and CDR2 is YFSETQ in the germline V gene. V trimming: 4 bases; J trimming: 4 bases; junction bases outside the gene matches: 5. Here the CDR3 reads CASSRDSLNQPQHF. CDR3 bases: TGCGCCAGCAGCCGGGACAGCCTAAATCAGCCCCAGCATTTT.

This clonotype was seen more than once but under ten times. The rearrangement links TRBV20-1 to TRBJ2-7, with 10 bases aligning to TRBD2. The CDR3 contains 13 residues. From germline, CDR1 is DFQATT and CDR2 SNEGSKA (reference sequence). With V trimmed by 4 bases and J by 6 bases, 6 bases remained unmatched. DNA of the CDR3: TGCAGTGCTACGCTAGCGGGAGCTGCCGAGCAGTACTTC. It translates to CSATLAGAAEQYF.

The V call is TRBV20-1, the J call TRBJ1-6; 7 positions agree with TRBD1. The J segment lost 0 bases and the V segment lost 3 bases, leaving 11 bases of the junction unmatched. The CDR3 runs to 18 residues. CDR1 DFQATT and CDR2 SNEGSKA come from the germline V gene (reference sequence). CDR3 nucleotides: TGCAGTGCTAGTGCGGGAACAGGGGTCAGCTCCTATAATTCACCCCTCCACTTT. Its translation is CSASAGTGVSSYNSPLHF.

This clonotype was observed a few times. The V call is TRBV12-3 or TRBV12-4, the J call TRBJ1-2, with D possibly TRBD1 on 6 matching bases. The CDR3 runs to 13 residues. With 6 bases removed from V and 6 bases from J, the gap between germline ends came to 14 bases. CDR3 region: CASRGTGADGYTF. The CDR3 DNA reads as TGTGCCAGCAGAGGGACGGGGGCGGATGGCTACACCTTC.

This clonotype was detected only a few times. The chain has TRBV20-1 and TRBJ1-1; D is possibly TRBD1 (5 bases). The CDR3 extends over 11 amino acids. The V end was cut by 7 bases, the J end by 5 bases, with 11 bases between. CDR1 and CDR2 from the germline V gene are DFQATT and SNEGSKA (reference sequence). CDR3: CSGRGGTEAFF. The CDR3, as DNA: TGCAGTGGAAGGGGTGGGACTGAAGCTTTCTTT.